This entry lists 32 T cell receptor beta chains sequenced from one sample in a study of blood T cell repertoires in COVID-19. Measured with immunoSEQ multiplex PCR; TCRdb has only the in-frame clones, and not every one. The sample records 25,000 to 30,000 clones, roughly 84% being singletons. The material sequenced was peripheral blood. These TCRs come from a human donor in a cohort sampled during active COVID-19. The donor label of this sample is uncertain.

The chain links TRBV6-5 to TRBJ1-4; 10 nucleotides agree with TRBD1. Germline CDR1 MNHEY, CDR2 SVGAGI. The CDR3 totals 16 residues. Trimming cost V 1 base and J 8 bases; bases outside gene matches: 7. The CDR3 DNA sequence: TGTGCCAGCAGTTACTTTCCCGGGACAGGGGACGAAAAACTGTTTTTT. It encodes CASSYFPGTGDEKLFF.

V is TRBV2 and J is TRBJ2-2; D is possibly TRBD2 (5 bases). The CDR3 is 15 amino acids. V was clipped by 6 bases and J by 8 bases, with 19 bases between them. Germline loops: CDR1 SNHLY, CDR2 FYNNEI. CDR3 nucleotides: TGTGCCAGCAGGCCCCCCGTGGCCGGGATAGGGGAGCTGTTTTTT. It specifies CASRPPVAGIGELFF.

The chain joins TRBV5-8 to TRBJ2-5; D gene uncertain. The CDR3 sequence is 13 residues long. V was shortened by 6 bases and J by 0 bases, with 9 bases between the two germline ends. CDR1 is SGHTS and CDR2 is YDEGEE in the germline V gene. This chain's CDR3 is CASTLGDQETQYF. For the CDR3, the DNA is TGTGCCAGCACCCTGGGCGACCAAGAGACCCAGTACTTC. Full variable domain (outside the CDR3, taken from reference TRBV5-8 and TRBJ2-5): EAGVTQSPTHLIKTRGQQATLRCSPISGHTSVYWYQQALGLGLQFLLWYDEGEERNRGNFPPRFSGRQFPNYSSELNVNALELEDSALYLCASTLGDQETQYFGPGTRLLVL.

The genes are TRBV5-8 and TRBJ1-2; the D gene is possibly TRBD1 (5 bases). The CDR3 runs 15 residues. V was clipped by 0 bases and J by 8 bases, with 17 bases between them. Germline assignment: CDR1 SGHTS and CDR2 YDEGEE. DNA of the CDR3: TGTGCCAGCAGCTTGGCTGGGGGGACCGTTTTCGGCTACACCTTC. Its translation: CASSLAGGTVFGYTF.

The V gene is TRBV9, the J gene TRBJ2-7; TRBD1 matches 10 bases. Germline lookup yields CDR1 SGDLS and CDR2 YYNGEE. This CDR3 is 14 amino acids long. The ends lost 3 bases at V and 4 bases at J; junction bases unmatched: 4. CDR3 sequence: CASSAGQGLYEQYF. CDR3 nucleotides: TGTGCCAGCAGCGCGGGACAGGGGCTTTACGAGCAGTACTTC.

The rearrangement joins TRBV5-8 to TRBJ1-1, with 8 positions matching TRBD1. The V segment lost 4 bases and the J segment 4 bases; nucleotides outside the gene matches: 9. CDR1 and CDR2 from the germline V gene are SGHTS and YDEGEE. The CDR3 has 15 residues. In DNA, the CDR3 is TGTGCCAGCAGCGCGCCGAGGACAGGGACCACTGAAGCTTTCTTT. Translated, it gives CASSAPRTGTTEAFF.

The count of this clone is one. The chain links TRBV18 to TRBJ1-4; TRBD1 is a possible D gene (5 bases). The length of the CDR3 is 17 residues. The V and J ends lost 1 base and 7 bases respectively, with 19 bases between them. Germline values: CDR1 KGHSH, CDR2 LQKENI. The CDR3 DNA reads as TGTGCCAGCTCACCACAAGAAACAGGAGCGTCTGGTGAAAAACTGTTTTTT. Translating it yields CASSPQETGASGEKLFF.

The V gene is TRBV5-8, the J gene TRBJ2-1; no reliable D call. The germline V gene encodes CDR1 SGHTS and CDR2 YDEGEE. This CDR3 contains 12 residues. Trimming removed 2 bases at V and 10 bases at J, with 10 bases between. In nucleotides, the CDR3 is TGTGCCAGCAGCTTCTTTACTCCCGAGCAGTTCTTC. It yields the protein CASSFFTPEQFF.

The V gene is TRBV7-2, the J gene TRBJ2-5; tentative D call: TRBD2 (6 bases). The CDR3 length is 16 residues. Between the trimmed V and J ends, which lost 1 base and 5 bases, there was a span of 17 bases. Germline-derived CDR1 and CDR2 are SGHTA and FQGNSA. The CDR3 is CASSLEGSGWRETQYF. The CDR3, as DNA: TGTGCCAGCAGCTTAGAAGGTAGCGGTTGGAGGGAGACCCAGTACTTC.

The chain combines TRBV15 with TRBJ2-1, with 11 positions matching TRBD1. J lost 7 bases, V lost 2 bases, and 1 base had no gene match. CDR1 is LNHNV, CDR2 YYDKDF, per germline (reference sequence). CDR3 size: 14 residues. The CDR3 region has the DNA TGTGCCACCAGCAGAAGGGACAGGGGGAATGAGCAGTTCTTC. Residues: CATSRRDRGNEQFF.

The rearrangement uses TRBV5-4 and TRBJ2-5; D is unclear. The germline gives CDR1 SGHNT, CDR2 YYREEE (reference sequence). This CDR3 contains 15 residues. The V gene lost 4 bases and the J gene lost 5 bases, with 18 bases spanning the gap. The CDR3 here is CASSPYSAIGETQYF. CDR3 nucleotides: TGTGCCAGCAGCCCTTACTCGGCTATCGGGGAGACCCAGTACTTC.

The J gene is TRBJ2-5, the V gene TRBV5-1; 7 nucleotides align to TRBD1. CDR1 and CDR2 from the germline V gene are SGHRS and YFSETQ. V lost 8 bases and J lost 2; bases outside the gene matches: 6. The CDR3 has 13 residues. The CDR3: CASSQGVQETQYF. For the CDR3, the DNA is TGCGCCAGTTCTCAGGGGGTACAAGAGACCCAGTACTTC.

The chain is built from TRBV16 and TRBJ1-2, with D unclear. The V gene lost 0 bases and the J gene lost 1 base, with 6 bases spanning the gap. Germline values: CDR1 KGHSY, CDR2 FQNENV. The CDR3 loop spans 14 amino acids. The CDR3 spells CASSQSVLNYGYTF. The CDR3 DNA reads TGTGCCAGCAGCCAATCTGTCCTTAACTATGGCTACACCTTC. The whole variable domain, filled in from reference TRBV16 and TRBJ1-2, reads GEEVAQTPKHLVRGEGQKAKLYCAPIKGHSYVFWYQQVLKNEFKFLISFQNENVFDETGMPKERFSAKCLPNSPCSLEIQATKLEDSAVYFCASSQSVLNYGYTFGSGTRLTVV.

The V gene is TRBV5-1, the J gene TRBJ2-2; maybe TRBD1 (7 bases). The CDR3 is made up of 15 amino acids. The germline V and J ends were trimmed by 4 bases and 6 bases, with 16 bases remaining between them. The V gene's germline CDR1 is SGHRS and CDR2 YFSETQ. The CDR3 reads CASSGGQGGAGELFF. DNA of the CDR3: TGCGCCAGCAGCGGCGGTCAGGGGGGTGCCGGGGAGCTGTTTTTT.

This clone was seen a single time. The rearrangement joins TRBV28 to TRBJ2-7; D is undetermined. Germline CDR1 is MDHEN and CDR2 is SYDVKM. The CDR3 is 13 residues long. V was shortened by 1 base and J by 4 bases, with 8 bases between the two germline ends. The CDR3 protein is CASSLSSRYEQYF. In DNA form, the CDR3 reads TGTGCCAGCAGTTTATCCTCGAGGTACGAGCAGTACTTC.

The V and J genes are TRBV6-5 and TRBJ1-1; possibly TRBD1 for D (5 bases). CDR1 and CDR2 from the germline V gene are MNHEY and SVGAGI. CDR3 length equals 16 residues. Trimming pared 0 bases from V and 3 bases from J, leaving 14 bases between. CDR3 amino acids: CASSYSWLRDYTEAFF. CDR3 DNA sequence: TGTGCCAGCAGTTACTCGTGGCTCAGGGATTACACTGAAGCTTTCTTT.

The chain recombines TRBV5-4 with TRBJ1-5; 9 positions agree with TRBD1. V trimming: 4 bases; J trimming: 7 bases; junction bases outside the gene matches: 6. This CDR3 region has 14 residues. Germline lookup yields CDR1 SGHNT and CDR2 YYREEE (reference sequence). The CDR3 nucleotides read TGTGCCAGCAGCGAACAGGGGGCAGGGCAGCCCCAGCATTTT. This codes for CASSEQGAGQPQHF.

The chain links TRBV5-1 to TRBJ2-2, with D perhaps TRBD1 (5 bases). Trimming took off 2 bases at V and 0 bases at J, with 8 bases between the two ends. The CDR3 is made up of 15 amino acids. The V gene's germline CDR1 is SGHRS and CDR2 YFSETQ. CDR3 sequence reads: CASSLQDPNTGELFF. CDR3 DNA: TGCGCCAGCAGCTTACAGGACCCGAACACCGGGGAGCTGTTTTTT.

V usage is TRBV7-6 and J usage is TRBJ2-2; 8 bases agree with TRBD2. This CDR3 region has 14 residues. Germline V gene lookup returns CDR1 SGHVS and CDR2 FNYEAQ. J gave up 6 bases and V 1 base, and 1 base lay outside the gene matches. Written as DNA, the CDR3 is TGTGCCAGCAGCTTAGTGCGGGAGGCCGGGGAGCTGTTTTTT. This gives the protein CASSLVREAGELFF. The full variable domain, completed using reference TRBV7-6 and TRBJ2-2, is GAGVSQSPRYKVTKRGQDVALRCDPISGHVSLYWYRQALGQGPEFLTYFNYEAQQDKSGLPNDRFSAERPEGSISTLTIQRTEQRDSAMYRCASSLVREAGELFFGEGSRLTVL.

This clone was found once. CDR3 region: CASSPTTGGIGETQYF. In nucleotides, the CDR3 is TGCGCCAGCAGCCCGACAACAGGGGGAATAGGGGAGACCCAGTACTTC. This rearrangement joins TRBV4-1 to TRBJ2-5, with 8 bases identical to TRBD1. The CDR3 extends over 16 amino acids. Germline assignment: CDR1 MGHRA and CDR2 YSYEKL. V was clipped by 4 bases and J by 5 bases; unmatched bases: 12.

J is TRBJ1-2 and V is TRBV5-5; D is uncertain. Germline V CDR1 and CDR2: SGHKS, YYEKEE (reference sequence). V was clipped by 4 bases and J by 2 bases, with 12 bases between them. The CDR3 consists of 14 residues. DNA of the CDR3: TGTGCCAGCAGCCTGATAAACACCAACTATGGCTACACCTTC. It yields the protein CASSLINTNYGYTF.

V is TRBV4-1 and J is TRBJ1-5; TRBD1 matches at 10 bases. In germline, CDR1 is MGHRA, CDR2 YSYEKL. The CDR3 length is 16 residues. V was clipped by 3 bases and J by 4 bases; unmatched bases: 6. Here the CDR3 reads CASSHTTGGDNQPQHF. The CDR3 DNA is TGCGCCAGCAGCCACACGACAGGGGGCGATAATCAGCCCCAGCATTTT.

This clone has just a few counts. The rearrangement uses TRBV4-2 and TRBJ2-7; 8 positions match TRBD1. The V segment lost 3 bases and the J segment 0 bases; nucleotides outside the gene matches: 7. Germline lookup yields CDR1 LGHNA and CDR2 YNFKEQ. This CDR3 is built from 16 residues. Here the CDR3 reads CASSHLGQVSSYEQYF. The DNA of the CDR3 is TGTGCCAGCAGCCACTTGGGACAGGTTTCCTCCTACGAGCAGTACTTC.

The chain joins TRBV25-1 to TRBJ1-1; D unclear. V shed 7 bases and J shed 2 bases, with 11 bases lying between them. This CDR3 is 13 amino acids long. Germline CDR1 MGHDK, CDR2 SYGVNS. Here the CDR3 DNA reads TGTGCCAGCACCACCGAGGTAAACACTGAAGCTTTCTTT. Translated: CASTTEVNTEAFF.

The chain carries TRBV9 and TRBJ1-2, with 7 positions matching TRBD1. Losses at the gene ends were 3 bases for V and 4 bases for J; bases not matched to a gene: 3. CDR1 and CDR2 from the germline V gene are SGDLS and YYNGEE. CDR3 length equals 13 residues. As DNA, the CDR3 is TGTGCCAGCAGCGACCGGACAGGCTATGGCTACACCTTC. As protein: CASSDRTGYGYTF. The variable domain in full, with the rest retrieved from reference TRBV9 and TRBJ1-2, is DSGVTQTPKHLITATGQRVTLRCSPRSGDLSVYWYQQSLDQGLQFLIQYYNGEERAKGNILERFSAQQFPDLHSELNLSSLELGDSALYFCASSDRTGYGYTFGSGTRLTVV.

V and J are TRBV19 and TRBJ2-1; the match to TRBD1 covers 8 bases. CDR3 length: 16 residues. V trimming: 5 bases; J trimming: 7 bases; junction bases outside the gene matches: 13. Looked up from germline, CDR1 is LNHDA and CDR2 is SQIVND (reference sequence). Here the CDR3 DNA reads TGTGCCAGTAGTGCCGGGACAGGCGTCCGACTAAATGAGCAGTTCTTC. This gives the protein CASSAGTGVRLNEQFF.

The chain recombines TRBV5-6 with TRBJ1-1, with D tentatively TRBD1 (5 bases). The CDR3 length is 13 residues. The germline gives CDR1 SGHDT, CDR2 YYEEEE. The V end lost 2 bases, the J end lost 7 bases, and 12 bases lay between the germline ends. DNA for the CDR3: TGTGCCAGCAGCTTCGGTACCCAGGGTGAAGCTTTCTTT. As protein: CASSFGTQGEAFF.

The CDR3 bases are TGTGCCACCAGCAGAGATTTAGCGGGAGGGATTTCTAGCACAGATACGCAGTATTTT. This codes for CATSRDLAGGISSTDTQYF. The rearrangement joins TRBV15 to TRBJ2-3, with 11 bases lining up with TRBD2. After removal of 0 bases from V and 0 bases from J, the junction contained 8 bases not matched to a gene. This CDR3 region has 19 residues. Per the germline V gene, CDR1 is LNHNV and CDR2 is YYDKDF (reference sequence).

This chain connects TRBV5-1 to TRBJ1-1; D might be TRBD1 (5 bases). This CDR3 has 14 residues. V was trimmed by 0 bases and J by 6 bases, leaving 12 bases between them. In germline, CDR1 is SGHRS, CDR2 YFSETQ. CDR3 loop: CASSLGRLGAEAFF. The CDR3 nucleotides read TGCGCCAGCAGCTTGGGGCGGCTAGGGGCTGAAGCTTTCTTT.

The gene calls are TRBV7-2 and TRBJ1-6; tentatively, D is TRBD1 (6 bases). The V gene's germline CDR1 is SGHTA and CDR2 FQGNSA. The length of the CDR3 is 15 residues. Trimming removed 5 bases from V and 14 bases from J, with 22 bases in between. Here the CDR3 reads CASSPGTGMGRTLHF. DNA of the CDR3: TGTGCCAGCAGCCCAGGAACAGGGATGGGGAGAACCCTCCACTTT. Drawing the rest from reference TRBV7-2 and TRBJ1-6, the complete variable domain is GAGVSQSPSNKVTEKGKDVELRCDPISGHTALYWYRQSLGQGLEFLIYFQGNSAPDKSGLPSDRFSAERTGGSVSTLTIQRTQQEDSAVYLCASSPGTGMGRTLHFGNGTRLTVT.

This clone has a single count. The rearrangement uses TRBV9 and TRBJ2-5, with TRBD1 identical over 7 bases. The CDR3 runs 15 residues. The junction had 9 bases not matched to a gene; V was cut back by 3 bases and J by 4 bases. CDR1 and CDR2 (germline): SGDLS, YYNGEE. DNA for the CDR3: TGTGCCAGCAGCGCCCCATCGGGACAGAGAGAGACCCAGTACTTC. It codes for CASSAPSGQRETQYF.

The chain links TRBV10-3 to TRBJ2-1; 10 nucleotides line up with TRBD2. The CDR3 covers 17 residues. J gave up 5 bases and V 0 bases, and 7 bases lay outside the gene matches. Germline CDR1 is ENHRY and CDR2 is SYGVKD. CDR3 protein: CAISESASGGFNNEQFF. The CDR3 coding sequence is TGTGCCATCAGTGAGTCGGCTAGCGGGGGATTTAACAATGAGCAGTTCTTC.